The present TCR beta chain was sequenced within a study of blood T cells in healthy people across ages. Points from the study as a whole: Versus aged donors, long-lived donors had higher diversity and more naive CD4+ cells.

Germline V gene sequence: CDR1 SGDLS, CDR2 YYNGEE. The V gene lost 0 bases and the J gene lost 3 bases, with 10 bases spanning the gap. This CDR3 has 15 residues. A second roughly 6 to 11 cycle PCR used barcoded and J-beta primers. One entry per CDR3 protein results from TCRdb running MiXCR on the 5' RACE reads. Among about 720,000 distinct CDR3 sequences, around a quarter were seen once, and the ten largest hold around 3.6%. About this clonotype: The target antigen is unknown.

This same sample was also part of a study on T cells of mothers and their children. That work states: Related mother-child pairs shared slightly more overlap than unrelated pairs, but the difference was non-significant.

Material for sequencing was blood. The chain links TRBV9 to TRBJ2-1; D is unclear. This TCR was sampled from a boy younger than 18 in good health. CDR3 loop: CASSVVVASYNEQFF. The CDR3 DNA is TGTGCCAGCAGCGTAGTCGTCGCTAGCTACAATGAGCAGTTCTTC.